One and the same sample provided the 5 T cell receptor beta chains below, sequenced in a study of CD8+ T cells in alopecia areata. Sequencing relied on a cDNA template that was reverse transcribed from extracted RNA. TCRdb's table, derived via immunoSEQ multiplex PCR, lists solely in-frame clones and lacks some. The top ten hold roughly 15% of the sample, which has fewer than 110,000 clones, just under 60% seen once. Indicated treatment: oral pan-JAK inhibitor, 5-10 mg twice daily. The starting material was CD8+ T cells sorted from blood, obtained at approximately week 60, from a patient treated with tofacitinib. The receptors come from a human donor with alopecia areata.

The chain combines TRBV18 with TRBJ1-2; 7 nucleotides match TRBD1. With 2 bases clipped from V and 6 bases from J, the junction kept 0 bases outside the gene matches. The CDR3 covers 12 residues. CDR1 and CDR2 (germline): KGHSH, LQKENI. CDR3 residues: CASSPDRDGYTF. CDR3 DNA: TGTGCCAGCTCACCAGACAGGGATGGCTACACCTTC.

This clone was picked up a small number of times. The chain joins TRBV19 to TRBJ2-1, with 9 bases identical to TRBD1. The CDR3 sequence is 12 residues long. Looked up from germline, CDR1 is LNHDA and CDR2 is SQIVND (reference sequence). V was pared by 10 bases and J by 4 bases, with 2 bases of the junction left unmatched. This CDR3 is CATGQGYNEQFF. The CDR3 bases are TGTGCCACCGGACAGGGGTACAATGAGCAGTTCTTC.

V usage is TRBV7-6 and J usage is TRBJ2-1, with 8 bases matching TRBD2. Germline lookup yields CDR1 SGHVS and CDR2 FNYEAQ. The CDR3 contains 15 residues. After removal of 5 bases from V and 1 base from J, the junction contained 4 bases not matched to a gene. The CDR3 reads CASSPTSGSYNEQFF. The CDR3 region has the DNA TGTGCCAGCAGCCCTACTAGCGGTTCCTACAATGAGCAGTTCTTC.

CDR3 DNA: TGTGCCAGCAGTTTAGGCAGGGTAAACGAGCAGTACTTC. Protein: CASSLGRVNEQYF. The chain employs TRBV27 and TRBJ2-7; possibly TRBD1 for D (5 bases). V gave up 2 bases and J gave up 5 bases, with 10 bases separating them. Germline CDR1 MNHEY, CDR2 SMNVEV (reference sequence). The CDR3 is made up of 13 amino acids.

This CDR3 is CASSIGTGDTQYF. The CDR3 DNA is TGTGCCAGCAGCATTGGGACAGGAGATACGCAGTATTTT. The gene calls are TRBV7-6 and TRBJ2-3; 8 bases fit TRBD1. The CDR3 runs 13 residues. Germline V lookup: CDR1 SGHVS, CDR2 FNYEAQ. The V segment lost 5 bases and the J segment 5 bases; nucleotides outside the gene matches: 3.